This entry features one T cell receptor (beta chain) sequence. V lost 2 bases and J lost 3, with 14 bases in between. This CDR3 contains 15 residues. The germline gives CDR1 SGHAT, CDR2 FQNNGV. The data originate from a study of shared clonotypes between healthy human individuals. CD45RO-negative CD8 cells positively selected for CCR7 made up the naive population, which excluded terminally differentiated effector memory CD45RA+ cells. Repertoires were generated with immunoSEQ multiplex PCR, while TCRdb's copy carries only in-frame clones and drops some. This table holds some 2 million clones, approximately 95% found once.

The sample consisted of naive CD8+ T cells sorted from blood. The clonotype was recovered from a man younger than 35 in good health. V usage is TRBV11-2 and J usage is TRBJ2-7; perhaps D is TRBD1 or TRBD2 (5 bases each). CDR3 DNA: TGTGCCAGCAGCTTACCCGGGACCGTATACTACGAGCAGTACTTC. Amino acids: CASSLPGTVYYEQYF.